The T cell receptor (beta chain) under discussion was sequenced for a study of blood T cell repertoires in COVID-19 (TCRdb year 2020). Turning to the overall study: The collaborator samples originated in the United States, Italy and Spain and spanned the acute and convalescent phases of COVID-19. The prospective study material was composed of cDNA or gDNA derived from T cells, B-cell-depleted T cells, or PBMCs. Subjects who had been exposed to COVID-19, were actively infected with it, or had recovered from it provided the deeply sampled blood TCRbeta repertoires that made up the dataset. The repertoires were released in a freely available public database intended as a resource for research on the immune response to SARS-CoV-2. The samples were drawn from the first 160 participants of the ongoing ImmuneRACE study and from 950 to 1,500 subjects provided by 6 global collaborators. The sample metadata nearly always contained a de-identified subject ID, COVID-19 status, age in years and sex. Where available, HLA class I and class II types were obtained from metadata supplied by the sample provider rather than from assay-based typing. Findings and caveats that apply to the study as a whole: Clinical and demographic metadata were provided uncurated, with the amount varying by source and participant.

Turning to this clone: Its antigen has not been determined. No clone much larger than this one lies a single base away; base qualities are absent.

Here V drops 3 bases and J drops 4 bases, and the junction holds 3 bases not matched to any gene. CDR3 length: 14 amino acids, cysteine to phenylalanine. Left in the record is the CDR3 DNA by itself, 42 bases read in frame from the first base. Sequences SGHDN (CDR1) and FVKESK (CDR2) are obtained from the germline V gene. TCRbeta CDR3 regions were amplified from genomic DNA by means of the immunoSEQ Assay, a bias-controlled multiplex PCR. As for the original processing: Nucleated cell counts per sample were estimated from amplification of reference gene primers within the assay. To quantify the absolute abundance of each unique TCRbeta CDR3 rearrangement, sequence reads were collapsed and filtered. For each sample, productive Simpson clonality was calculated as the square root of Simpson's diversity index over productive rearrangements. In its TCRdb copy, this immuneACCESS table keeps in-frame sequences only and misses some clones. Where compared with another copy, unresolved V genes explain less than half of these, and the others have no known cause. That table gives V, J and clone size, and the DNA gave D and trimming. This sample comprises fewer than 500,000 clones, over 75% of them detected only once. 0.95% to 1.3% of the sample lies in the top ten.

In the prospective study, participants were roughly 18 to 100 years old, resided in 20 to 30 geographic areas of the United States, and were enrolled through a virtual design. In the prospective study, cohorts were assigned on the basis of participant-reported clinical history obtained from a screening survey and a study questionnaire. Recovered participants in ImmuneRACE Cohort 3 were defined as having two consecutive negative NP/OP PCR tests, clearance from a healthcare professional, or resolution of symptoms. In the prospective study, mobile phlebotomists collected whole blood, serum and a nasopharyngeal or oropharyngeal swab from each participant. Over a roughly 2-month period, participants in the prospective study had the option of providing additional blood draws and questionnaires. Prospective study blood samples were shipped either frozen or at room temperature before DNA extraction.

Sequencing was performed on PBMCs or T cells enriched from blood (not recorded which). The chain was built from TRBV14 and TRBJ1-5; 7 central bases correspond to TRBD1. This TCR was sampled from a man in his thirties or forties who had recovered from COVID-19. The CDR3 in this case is CASSQGTENQPQHF. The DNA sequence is TGTGCCAGCAGCCAGGGGACAGAGAATCAGCCCCAGCATTTT.